A single sample gave rise to the 32 T cell receptor beta chains below, sequenced in a study of post-analysis software for immune sequencing data. Findings and caveats of the study: Elevated frequency relative to controls characterized several TRBV segments in patients, TRBV5-6, TRBV5-1 and TRBV20-1 among them.

Their antigens remain unidentified. Prepared libraries of TCR beta cDNA carried unique molecular identifiers. Using its own MiXCR run on the PCR reads, TCRdb lists one record per CDR3 protein. The sample holds 650,000 to 850,000 distinct CDR3 sequences, 40% to 55% seen once. What was sequenced was blood. The receptors come from a girl aged 5-17 years with multiple sclerosis.

The chain recombines TRBV25-1 with TRBJ1-2; 7 bases agree with TRBD1. Germline V gene data show CDR1 as MGHDK and CDR2 as SYGVNS. J gave up 4 bases and V 5 bases, and 4 bases lay outside the gene matches. There are 13 residues in the CDR3. The DNA for the CDR3 is TGTGCCAGCAGTTCGGGACAGATCTATGGCTACACCTTC. The encoded protein is CASSSGQIYGYTF.

Only a few counts were recorded for this clonotype. The chain couples TRBV5-5 to TRBJ2-1; no firm D call. The V end was cut by 4 bases, the J end by 10 bases, with 9 bases between. Germline assignment: CDR1 SGHKS and CDR2 YYEKEE (reference sequence). The CDR3 sequence is 11 residues long. The CDR3 bases are TGTGCCAGCAGCATCAGTCGGGAGCAGTTCTTC. Translating gives CASSISREQFF.

The sample holds one count of this clonotype. Germline is not matched at one junction end, which may reflect a read error. V and J are TRBV7-9 and TRBJ2-1; 7 bases line up with TRBD2. CDR1 SEHNR and CDR2 FQNEAQ come from the germline V gene (reference sequence). CDR3 length: 15 amino acids. CDR3 nucleotides: TGTGTCAGCACCCTCGGGGGGAATCCCTACAATGAGCAGTTCTTC. The encoded protein is CVSTLGGNPYNEQFF.

The gene calls are TRBV20-1 and TRBJ1-5; 10 positions match TRBD1. V trimming: 6 bases; J trimming: 2 bases; junction bases outside the gene matches: 16. There are 18 residues in the CDR3. Germline CDR1 and CDR2: DFQATT and SNEGSKA (reference sequence). The CDR3 sequence: CSASDRDRGLTRNQPQHF. In DNA, the CDR3 is TGCAGTGCCTCGGACCGGGACAGGGGACTTACCCGCAATCAGCCCCAGCATTTT.

This clonotype appeared once. One end of the junction varies from germline; a read error may be responsible. The chain recombines TRBV20-1 with TRBJ2-1; 8 bases are a match to TRBD2. Germline lookup yields CDR1 DFQATT and CDR2 SNEGSKA (reference sequence). The CDR3 has 14 residues. This CDR3 reads CSATSGGPAHGQFF. CDR3 bases: TGTAGTGCAACGTCGGGAGGGCCAGCACATGGGCAGTTCTTC.

This clonotype was seen more than once but under ten times. V and J are TRBV7-9 and TRBJ2-1, with D maybe TRBD2 (6 bases). The germline CDR1 and CDR2 sequences are SEHNR and FQNEAQ (reference sequence). CDR3 length: 15 amino acids. Trimming pared 7 bases from V and 8 bases from J, leaving 21 bases between. CDR3 protein: CASTSPLGGGDEQFF. The CDR3 nucleotides are TGTGCCAGCACCTCTCCGTTGGGCGGCGGGGATGAGCAGTTCTTC.

The chain recombines TRBV5-5 with TRBJ2-1; 9 nucleotides match TRBD2. Germline V gives CDR1 SGHKS, CDR2 YYEKEE (reference sequence). The CDR3 length is 14 residues. After removal of 5 bases from V and 4 bases from J, the junction contained 4 bases not matched to a gene. CDR3 sequence (DNA): TGTGCCAGCAGGGAGCGGGAGGATTACAATGAGCAGTTCTTC. Protein: CASREREDYNEQFF.

The chain couples TRBV20-1 to TRBJ2-5; possibly TRBD2 for D (5 bases). Germline V gene lookup returns CDR1 DFQATT and CDR2 SNEGSKA (reference sequence). The length of the CDR3 is 14 residues. The V end lost 4 bases, the J end lost 2 bases, and 14 bases lay between the germline ends. The CDR3, as DNA: TGCAGTGCTAATGCGCCTAGCACTCAAGAGACCCAGTACTTC. This translates into CSANAPSTQETQYF.

This clonotype was observed a handful of times. The chain recombines TRBV6-5 with TRBJ1-5; no reliable D call. Germline V gene sequence: CDR1 MNHEY, CDR2 SVGAGI. Trimming stripped 6 bases from V and 3 bases from J, with 12 bases between. The CDR3 sequence is 14 residues long. In nucleotides, the CDR3 is TGTGCCAGCAGGCCCGAAGGAAACAATCAGCCCCAGCATTTT. Its translation: CASRPEGNNQPQHF.

The table lists this clonotype with a few counts. This chain joins TRBV6-5 and TRBJ1-2; the D is unclear. Between the trimmed V and J ends, which lost 6 bases and 5 bases, there was a span of 10 bases. The CDR3 runs to 12 residues. The germline gives CDR1 MNHEY, CDR2 SVGAGI. The CDR3 bases are TGTGCCAGCAGCAGGCTGGGGTATGGCTACACCTTC. This codes for CASSRLGYGYTF.

This clonotype was observed a few times. For the CDR3, the DNA is TGCGCCAGCAGCAGGGACAACTCCTACGAGCAGTACTTC. Translated: CASSRDNSYEQYF. The chain links TRBV5-1 to TRBJ2-7; maybe TRBD1 (6 bases). This CDR3 spans 13 amino acids. Looked up from germline, CDR1 is SGHRS and CDR2 is YFSETQ. Trimming cost V 4 bases and J 0 bases, with 8 bases left between them.

This clonotype turned up a few times. The chain has TRBV5-1 and TRBJ2-6; D gene ambiguous. In germline, CDR1 is SGHRS, CDR2 YFSETQ. The CDR3 runs 18 residues. V was pared by 0 bases and J by 0 bases, with 13 bases between. The chain's CDR3 is CASSLDGTQSSGANVLTF. The CDR3 DNA is TGCGCCAGCAGCTTGGACGGCACCCAGAGCTCTGGGGCCAACGTCCTGACTTTC. The complete variable domain, with remaining parts taken from reference TRBV5-1 and TRBJ2-6, reads KAGVTQTPRYLIKTRGQQVTLSCSPISGHRSVSWYQQTPGQGLQFLFEYFSETQRNKGNFPGRFSGRQFSNSRSEMNVSTLELGDSALYLCASSLDGTQSSGANVLTFGAGSRLTVL.

The V and J genes are TRBV6-2 or TRBV6-3 and TRBJ2-5; D is uncertain. The CDR3 is 14 residues long. Germline V CDR1 and CDR2: MNHEY, SVGEGT. V dropped 2 bases and J dropped 5 bases, with 12 bases sitting between them. The chain's CDR3 is CASSYSQASETQYF. CDR3 nucleotide sequence: TGTGCCAGCAGTTACAGCCAGGCGAGTGAGACCCAGTACTTC.

The rearrangement links TRBV3-1 to TRBJ1-2; D is uncertain. Germline CDR1 is LGHDT and CDR2 is YNNKEL (reference sequence). Trimming pared 4 bases from V and 2 bases from J, leaving 8 bases between. The CDR3 runs to 13 residues. This chain's CDR3 is CASSPLGNYGYTF. CDR3 coding DNA: TGTGCCAGCAGCCCCTTGGGCAACTATGGCTACACCTTC.

This clonotype has only a few counts. The chain is built from TRBV20-1 and TRBJ2-1; D perhaps matches TRBD2 (6 bases). Per the germline V gene, CDR1 is DFQATT and CDR2 is SNEGSKA (reference sequence). V lost 6 bases and J 0 bases, leaving 12 bases between the germline ends. The CDR3 contains 14 residues. The CDR3 DNA is TGCAGTGCCCGCCTAGCGCCCTCCTACAATGAGCAGTTCTTC. This sequence encodes CSARLAPSYNEQFF.

In its sample, this clonotype was seen once. V usage is TRBV6-5 and J usage is TRBJ2-1; weak D call: TRBD2 (5 bases). The CDR3 loop spans 16 amino acids. V lost 0 bases, J lost 0 bases, and 9 bases lay in between. The germline V gene encodes CDR1 MNHEY and CDR2 SVGAGI. The CDR3 nucleotides read TGTGCCAGCAGTTACTCGATAGCGTCCTCCTACAATGAGCAGTTCTTC. Its protein is CASSYSIASSYNEQFF.

This chain joins TRBV20-1 and TRBJ2-3; D is perhaps TRBD1 (7 bases). The germline V and J ends were trimmed by 0 bases and 4 bases, with 11 bases remaining between them. The CDR3 totals 14 residues. CDR1 and CDR2 (germline): DFQATT, SNEGSKA (reference sequence). CDR3 sequence (DNA): TGCAGTGCTAGAGATGCAGGGGGGTCAGATACGCAGTATTTT. Its protein product is CSARDAGGSDTQYF.

This clonotype was seen only a few times. The chain is built from TRBV6-1 and TRBJ2-7; possibly TRBD1 for D (6 bases). In germline, CDR1 is MNHNS, CDR2 SASEGT. The ends were cut back, 9 bases at V and 3 bases at J, with 15 bases in the middle. The CDR3 extends over 13 amino acids. CDR3 amino acids: CASDRQSGYEQYF. The CDR3 DNA sequence: TGTGCCAGTGACAGGCAATCGGGCTACGAGCAGTACTTC.

This clonotype was counted only a few times. The rearrangement uses TRBV6-1 and TRBJ2-1, with a possible D match to TRBD2 (5 bases). Trimming shortened V by 2 bases and J by 9 bases, and 11 bases separated the two germline ends. CDR1 and CDR2 (germline): MNHNS, SASEGT. CDR3 size: 13 residues. As DNA, the CDR3 is TGTGCCAGCAGTGAATTCGGGGTTAGTGAGCAGTTCTTC. It translates to CASSEFGVSEQFF.

The chain carries TRBV9 and TRBJ2-4, with a tentative D call TRBD2 (6 bases). The germline V and J ends were trimmed by 3 bases and 7 bases, with 20 bases remaining between them. This CDR3 is built from 16 residues. Germline V gene sequence: CDR1 SGDLS, CDR2 YYNGEE. CDR3 DNA: TGTGCCAGCAGCGCCGCTGGGGGTAGCGGTTATAACATTCAGTACTTC. Translation: CASSAAGGSGYNIQYF.

This clonotype was seen only a few times. For the CDR3, the DNA is TGTGCCAGCAGCCCCCCTGGACTAGCTAGCGAGCAGTACTTC. Its protein is CASSPPGLASEQYF. The chain recombines TRBV3-1 with TRBJ2-5, with TRBD2 identical over 8 bases. The DNA end lines up better with TRBJ2-7; the J call may be wrong. This CDR3 has 14 residues. CDR1 and CDR2 (germline): LGHDT, YNNKEL (reference sequence).

The chain has TRBV20-1 and TRBJ2-5, with a possible D match to TRBD2 (5 bases). Near its end, the DNA agrees better with TRBJ2-7, so the J call may be wrong. From germline, CDR1 is DFQATT and CDR2 SNEGSKA (reference sequence). The CDR3 consists of 12 residues. Here the CDR3 reads CSAKDFSYEQYF. CDR3 nucleotides: TGCAGTGCCAAGGACTTTTCTTACGAGCAGTACTTC.

The CDR3 bases are TGTGCCAGCAGCTTATCCAGGGCTTATAGCAATCAGCCCCAGCATTTT. Its translation: CASSLSRAYSNQPQHF. The chain combines TRBV7-3 with TRBJ1-5; the D gene is possibly TRBD1 (5 bases). V shed 2 bases and J shed 0 bases, with 11 bases lying between them. CDR3 length: 16 amino acids. Germline V gene lookup returns CDR1 SGHTA and CDR2 FQGTGA.

The genes are TRBV20-1 and TRBJ2-5, with a tentative D call TRBD2 (6 bases). Germline values: CDR1 DFQATT, CDR2 SNEGSKA (reference sequence). The V and J ends lost 6 bases and 7 bases respectively, with 18 bases between them. This CDR3 has 13 residues. In DNA, the CDR3 is TGCAGTGCCCCTCTTAGCGGCGAAGGGACCCAGTACTTC. Protein: CSAPLSGEGTQYF.

On this clonotype: At one end the junction does not follow the germline gene, possibly because of a read error. The chain employs TRBV5-1 and TRBJ2-1, with a tentative D call TRBD2 (6 bases). CDR1 and CDR2 (germline): SGHRS, YFSETQ. The CDR3 has 15 amino acids. The CDR3 sequence: CASSLAGSSYNKQFF. The CDR3 DNA reads TGCGCCAGCAGCTTGGCCGGGAGCTCCTACAATAAGCAGTTCTTC.

This chain uses TRBV9 with TRBJ2-6, with D unclear. Germline V gene data show CDR1 as SGDLS and CDR2 as YYNGEE. The CDR3 runs 14 residues. Trimming cost V 3 bases and J 0 bases, with 4 bases left between them. CDR3 amino acids: CASSGDSGANVLTF. CDR3 bases: TGTGCCAGCAGCGGTGACTCTGGGGCCAACGTCCTGACTTTC.

This clonotype has only a few counts. In nucleotides, the CDR3 is TGCAGTGCTATCGTCCTAGCGGGAAGTTACCGAGAGACCCAGTACTTC. It encodes CSAIVLAGSYRETQYF. The chain has TRBV20-1 and TRBJ2-5; 9 nucleotides match TRBD2. Germline CDR1 and CDR2: DFQATT and SNEGSKA (reference sequence). This CDR3 is built from 16 residues. Losses at the gene ends were 4 bases for V and 4 bases for J; bases not matched to a gene: 13.

This clonotype was seen a handful of times. V usage is TRBV6-5 and J usage is TRBJ2-3; TRBD2 aligns across 9 bases. CDR1 and CDR2 (germline): MNHEY, SVGAGI. CDR3 length equals 12 residues. After removal of 6 bases from V and 13 bases from J, the junction contained 8 bases not matched to a gene. The CDR3 spells CASRAGTSNEYF. The DNA of the CDR3 is TGTGCCAGCAGAGCAGGGACTAGCAATGAGTATTTT.

In DNA, the CDR3 is TGTGCCATCAAAAGGGGGGCGGAGAACACTGAAGCTTTCTTT. Protein product: CAIKRGAENTEAFF. This chain uses TRBV10-3 with TRBJ1-1; D perhaps matches TRBD1 (6 bases). Between the trimmed V and J ends, which lost 7 bases and 1 base, there was a span of 13 bases. Germline-derived CDR1 and CDR2 are ENHRY and SYGVKD. CDR3 length: 14 residues.

This chain uses TRBV20-1 with TRBJ2-1, with 7 bases identical to TRBD2. The CDR3 contains 12 residues. Germline V gene lookup returns CDR1 DFQATT and CDR2 SNEGSKA (reference sequence). J was trimmed by 5 bases and V by 3 bases; bases with no gene match: 1. The chain's CDR3 is CSASRGDNEQFF. CDR3 DNA sequence: TGCAGTGCTAGCCGGGGGGACAATGAGCAGTTCTTC.

There are a few counts of this clonotype. V and J are TRBV7-8 and TRBJ2-4, with D unresolved. V dropped 1 base and J dropped 13 bases, with 14 bases sitting between them. This CDR3 has 13 residues. The germline CDR1 and CDR2 sequences are SGHVS and FQNEAQ. The CDR3 sequence is CASSLGVDTEQYF. The CDR3 region has the DNA TGTGCCAGCAGCTTAGGGGTAGACACTGAGCAGTACTTC.

This clonotype was recorded a few times. This sequence joins TRBV12-3 or TRBV12-4 and TRBJ1-4; D is unresolved. The CDR3 spans 15 residues. Trimming pared 6 bases from V and 0 bases from J, leaving 11 bases between. In nucleotides, the CDR3 is TGTGCCAGCAGCCAGGTCCCTACAACTAATGAAAAACTGTTTTTT. Its protein is CASSQVPTTNEKLFF.